The 18 T cell receptor beta chains listed next were all sequenced from one sample in a study of T cells in Graves' hyperthyroidism and ophthalmopathy. Amplified TCR beta CDR3 regions came from RNA transcripts. HTBI primers were the set used in a first-round RT-PCR of the TCR CDR3. One entry per CDR3 protein results from TCRdb running MiXCR on the multiplex PCR reads. The profile covers 400,000 to 600,000 distinct CDR3 sequences, with around 16% appearing a single time and approximately 32% taken by the ten largest. The specimen sequenced was blood. The receptor source for this set is a woman between 25 and 40 years old with Graves' ophthalmopathy.

This clonotype has at least ten counts. The chain combines TRBV7-3 with TRBJ2-3; TRBD2 agrees at 7 bases. Unmatched junction bases numbered 6, after V lost 3 bases and J lost 3 bases. Germline values: CDR1 SGHTA, CDR2 FQGTGA. The length of the CDR3 is 15 residues. The CDR3 nucleotides read TGTGCCAGCAGCTTTGGGTCCGGGGGGACAGATACGCAGTATTTT. It translates to CASSFGSGGTDTQYF.

This clonotype was detected ten times or more. The chain recombines TRBV7-2 with TRBJ1-2; D call uncertain. Germline CDR1 reads SGHTA; CDR2 reads FQGNSA. Trimming cost V 3 bases and J 7 bases, with 12 bases left between them. This CDR3 contains 13 residues. CDR3 protein: CASSFPGPSGYTF. The CDR3 coding sequence is TGTGCCAGCAGCTTTCCCGGGCCAAGTGGCTACACCTTC.

This clonotype was detected ten times or more. The chain uses TRBV20-1 and TRBJ2-7; 9 bases line up with TRBD2. With V trimmed by 6 bases and J by 3 bases, 18 bases remained unmatched. Germline-derived CDR1 and CDR2 are DFQATT and SNEGSKA (reference sequence). The CDR3 loop spans 17 amino acids. The CDR3 spells CSAPREQPGLALYEQYF. Here the CDR3 DNA reads TGCAGTGCCCCACGAGAACAGCCGGGACTAGCTCTCTACGAGCAGTACTTC.

The rearrangement links TRBV15 to TRBJ2-7; D may correspond to TRBD1 or TRBD2 (5 bases each). V was trimmed by 1 base and J by 7 bases, leaving 20 bases between them. This CDR3 is 16 amino acids long. Germline CDR1 LNHNV, CDR2 YYDKDF (reference sequence). The CDR3 is CATSRGGKSGVREQYF. In DNA, the CDR3 is TGTGCCACCAGCAGAGGGGGGAAGTCCGGGGTTCGGGAGCAGTACTTC.

This clonotype came up many times. The chain has TRBV6-2 or TRBV6-3 and TRBJ2-1, with unresolved D. In germline, CDR1 is MNHEY, CDR2 SVGEGT. V shed 9 bases and J shed 7 bases, with 16 bases lying between them. The CDR3 spans 13 residues. The CDR3 DNA reads TGTGCCAGTTCTTTAGGGTCCCCGAATGAGCAGTTCTTC. Amino acid sequence: CASSLGSPNEQFF.

The chain employs TRBV5-1 and TRBJ2-1, with 8 bases fitting TRBD1. Germline values: CDR1 SGHRS, CDR2 YFSETQ. CDR3 length: 13 residues. The J segment lost 7 bases and the V segment lost 4 bases, leaving 4 bases of the junction unmatched. Here the CDR3 reads CASSLTGANEQFF. DNA of the CDR3: TGCGCCAGCAGCCTGACAGGGGCAAATGAGCAGTTCTTC. The whole variable domain, filled in from reference TRBV5-1 and TRBJ2-1, reads KAGVTQTPRYLIKTRGQQVTLSCSPISGHRSVSWYQQTPGQGLQFLFEYFSETQRNKGNFPGRFSGRQFSNSRSEMNVSTLELGDSALYLCASSLTGANEQFFGPGTRLTVL.

This clonotype was recorded once. In this CDR3 the conserved last residue, phenylalanine or tryptophan, is missing, so a read error is likely. The V call is TRBV30, the J call TRBJ2-6; 7 bases agree with TRBD2. Germline V gives CDR1 GTSNPN, CDR2 SVGIG (reference sequence). The CDR3 extends over 16 amino acids. After removal of 3 bases from V and 0 bases from J, the junction contained 5 bases not matched to a gene. CDR3 DNA sequence: TGTGCCTGGAGGTGGGGGGGGAGCTCTGGGGCCAACGTCCTGACTTCC. Its protein is CAWRWGGSSGANVLTS.

This chain joins TRBV29-1 and TRBJ2-4, with 9 bases identical to TRBD2. The germline V gene has CDR1 SQVTM and CDR2 ANQGSEA. The CDR3 loop spans 15 amino acids. After removal of 0 bases from V and 6 bases from J, the junction contained 6 bases not matched to a gene. CDR3 sequence reads: CSVEEGGRAGNIQYF. The CDR3 nucleotides are TGCAGCGTTGAAGAGGGCGGGAGGGCCGGAAACATTCAGTACTTC.

This clonotype was observed at least ten times. The CDR3 reads CSTLGAGANVLTF. The CDR3, as DNA: TGCAGTACCTTGGGCGCTGGGGCCAACGTCCTGACTTTC. V gene TRBV20-1 combines with J gene TRBJ2-6, with D hard to call. In germline, CDR1 is DFQATT, CDR2 SNEGSKA (reference sequence). This CDR3 contains 13 residues. Trimming removed 8 bases from V and 2 bases from J, with 10 bases in between.

This clonotype came up many times. This chain joins TRBV20-1 and TRBJ2-3; 7 positions agree with TRBD2. This CDR3 contains 17 residues. V dropped 0 bases and J dropped 2; count of bases not matched to a gene: 11. Germline V lookup: CDR1 DFQATT, CDR2 SNEGSKA (reference sequence). The CDR3 DNA sequence: TGCAGTGCTAGAGACAGCGGGGCTCGTATGAACACAGATACGCAGTATTTT. The encoded protein is CSARDSGARMNTDTQYF.

The chain links TRBV29-1 to TRBJ2-7, with D tentatively TRBD1 (7 bases). The V end lost 4 bases, the J end lost 2 bases, and 12 bases lay between the germline ends. The CDR3 extends over 13 amino acids. Germline lookup yields CDR1 SQVTM and CDR2 ANQGSEA. The CDR3 DNA reads as TGCAGCGTTGGTCAGGGGGGAGCCTACGAGCAGTACTTC. Protein: CSVGQGGAYEQYF.

This clonotype has a handful of counts. The chain links TRBV5-1 to TRBJ2-1; the match to TRBD1 covers 8 bases. V trimming: 2 bases; J trimming: 7 bases; junction bases outside the gene matches: 11. The CDR3 totals 16 residues. Germline V gene data show CDR1 as SGHRS and CDR2 as YFSETQ. The CDR3 spells CASSFPSDRVSNEQFF. CDR3 DNA sequence: TGCGCCAGCAGCTTCCCCTCGGACAGGGTGTCGAATGAGCAGTTCTTC.

This clonotype was detected ten times or more. The V and J genes are TRBV28 and TRBJ2-2; 7 bases align to TRBD1. The V segment lost 6 bases and the J segment 0 bases; nucleotides outside the gene matches: 4. The germline gives CDR1 MDHEN, CDR2 SYDVKM. The CDR3 runs to 15 residues. CDR3 DNA: TGTGCCAGCAGCCCTGGGACAGCGAACACCGGGGAGCTGTTTTTT. Encoded protein: CASSPGTANTGELFF. The complete variable domain, with remaining parts taken from reference TRBV28 and TRBJ2-2, reads DVKVTQSSRYLVKRTGEKVFLECVQDMDHENMFWYRQDPGLGLRLIYFSYDVKMKEKGDIPEGYSVSREKKERFSLILESASTNQTSMYLCASSPGTANTGELFFGEGSRLTVL.

The table lists this clonotype with a few counts. J is TRBJ2-7 and V is TRBV20-1; 9 bases map to TRBD1. Per the germline V gene, CDR1 is DFQATT and CDR2 is SNEGSKA (reference sequence). V trimming: 6 bases; J trimming: 5 bases; junction bases outside the gene matches: 14. The CDR3 is 15 amino acids. The CDR3 coding sequence is TGCAGTGCAACCTCCGGACAGGGGATAGTCCACGAGCAGTACTTC. It specifies CSATSGQGIVHEQYF.

Many counts were recorded for this clonotype. This chain uses TRBV18 with TRBJ1-4; no clear D. This CDR3 region has 15 residues. CDR1 and CDR2 (germline): KGHSH, LQKENI. Trimming removed 0 bases at V and 5 bases at J, with 10 bases between. The CDR3 DNA sequence: TGTGCCAGCTCACCACCTATTTCGACAAATGAAAAACTGTTTTTT. Translating gives CASSPPISTNEKLFF.

The table lists this clonotype with a few counts. The V gene is TRBV5-1, the J gene TRBJ2-1, with no clear D. Looked up from germline, CDR1 is SGHRS and CDR2 is YFSETQ. The CDR3 sequence is 12 residues long. The germline V and J ends were trimmed by 4 bases and 8 bases, with 10 bases remaining between them. The CDR3 loop is CASSPIPDEQFF. CDR3 nucleotide sequence: TGCGCCAGCAGCCCTATTCCGGATGAGCAGTTCTTC.

The genes are TRBV30 and TRBJ2-3; D is possibly TRBD2 (7 bases). Germline-derived CDR1 and CDR2 are GTSNPN and SVGIG (reference sequence). There are 14 residues in the CDR3. V was clipped by 4 bases and J by 0 bases, with 11 bases between them. CDR3 DNA sequence: TGTGCCTGGAACGGGGGGCCTAGCACAGATACGCAGTATTTT. This translates into CAWNGGPSTDTQYF.

The chain recombines TRBV11-2 with TRBJ2-3, with D unresolved. This CDR3 has 18 residues. Germline CDR1 SGHAT, CDR2 FQNNGV. The germline V and J ends were trimmed by 5 bases and 1 base, with 22 bases remaining between them. The CDR3 nucleotides read TGTGCCAGCAGCCAAGATTCACTTTGGTCAGGAGGCACAGATACGCAGTATTTT. Its translation: CASSQDSLWSGGTDTQYF.